The 22 T cell receptor beta chains below were found in one sample sequenced in a study of T cells in localized non-small cell lung cancer. Assay used: immunoSEQ multiplex PCR; TCRdb lists only in-frame clones, some missing. The sample holds 40,000 to 50,000 clones, 70% to 90% seen once. Sequencing used peripheral blood, obtained before any cancer treatment. Every receptor here comes from a woman between 18 and 50 years old with stage III lung adenocarcinoma.

This clone was counted only a few times. The chain has TRBV7-2 and TRBJ2-2; D is perhaps TRBD2 (5 bases). This CDR3 region has 17 residues. V lost 0 bases and J lost 1, with 12 bases in between. The germline CDR1 and CDR2 sequences are SGHTA and FQGNSA. CDR3 residues: CASSLARASQNTGELFF. CDR3 nucleotide sequence: TGTGCCAGCAGCTTAGCGAGGGCTAGTCAGAACACCGGGGAGCTGTTTTTT.

This chain uses TRBV4-1 with TRBJ1-2; 8 bases are shared with TRBD1. Trimming at V came to 0 bases and at J to 3 bases, leaving 6 bases not matched to a gene. Germline assignment: CDR1 MGHRA and CDR2 YSYEKL. The CDR3 runs to 16 residues. The CDR3 coding sequence is TGCGCCAGCAGCCAAGATGTCAACAGGGGGGACTATGGCTACACCTTC. Protein: CASSQDVNRGDYGYTF.

V gene TRBV2 combines with J gene TRBJ2-7; D ambiguous. V was cut by 7 bases and J by 0 bases, with 10 bases left in between. The CDR3 consists of 13 residues. Germline V lookup: CDR1 SNHLY, CDR2 FYNNEI. The CDR3 region has the DNA TGTGCCAGCATTCGAGGCCGCTCCTACGAGCAGTACTTC. Protein sequence: CASIRGRSYEQYF.

V usage is TRBV11-2 and J usage is TRBJ2-1; a possible D gene is TRBD1 (6 bases). CDR3 length: 13 amino acids. Germline CDR1 SGHAT, CDR2 FQNNGV. Trimming stripped 5 bases from V and 9 bases from J, with 14 bases between. The CDR3 spells CASSPWDMGEQFF. CDR3 DNA sequence: TGTGCCAGCAGCCCATGGGACATGGGTGAGCAGTTCTTC.

The rearrangement joins TRBV13 to TRBJ2-1; D remains unclear. V lost 0 bases, J lost 12 bases, and 12 bases lay in between. Germline CDR1 PRHDT, CDR2 FYEKMQ (reference sequence). CDR3 length equals 13 residues. The CDR3 reads CASSLGLGSGQFF. The CDR3 nucleotides are TGTGCCAGCAGCTTAGGCCTTGGATCTGGGCAGTTCTTC.

The V call is TRBV13, the J call TRBJ2-7; D uncertain. Germline CDR1 reads PRHDT; CDR2 reads FYEKMQ (reference sequence). CDR3 size: 14 residues. V was shortened by 1 base and J by 2 bases, with 9 bases between the two germline ends. The CDR3 bases are TGTGCCAGCAGCTTAGCCGGCTATACCTACGAGCAGTACTTC. It translates to CASSLAGYTYEQYF.

The genes are TRBV7-8 and TRBJ2-7; TRBD2 matches 14 bases. Per germline, CDR1 SGHVS and CDR2 FQNEAQ. The CDR3 runs 15 residues. The junction had 6 bases not matched to a gene; V was cut back by 5 bases and J by 6 bases. The CDR3 DNA follows: TGTGCCAGCAGCCCAGAGGGACTAGCGGGGGCCGAGCAGTACTTC. It encodes CASSPEGLAGAEQYF.

The J gene is TRBJ2-7, the V gene TRBV7-2; D gene uncertain. This CDR3 has 14 amino acids. V was pared by 1 base and J by 3 bases, with 10 bases between. Germline CDR1 SGHTA, CDR2 FQGNSA. The CDR3 sequence is CASSLGPSNYEQYF. In nucleotides, the CDR3 is TGTGCCAGCAGCTTAGGGCCTTCAAACTACGAGCAGTACTTC. The whole variable domain, remainder taken from reference TRBV7-2 and TRBJ2-7, is GAGVSQSPSNKVTEKGKDVELRCDPISGHTALYWYRQSLGQGLEFLIYFQGNSAPDKSGLPSDRFSAERTGGSVSTLTIQRTQQEDSAVYLCASSLGPSNYEQYFGPGTRLTVT.

J is TRBJ2-1 and V is TRBV7-9; D possibly matches TRBD1 or TRBD2 (6 bases each). This CDR3 is built from 15 residues. V lost 0 bases and J lost 5, with 11 bases in between. Germline loops: CDR1 SEHNR, CDR2 FQNEAQ (reference sequence). CDR3 sequence: CASSLAGGTDNEQFF. CDR3 nucleotides: TGTGCCAGCAGCTTAGCGGGGGGCACCGACAATGAGCAGTTCTTC.

The chain combines TRBV19 with TRBJ2-3; TRBD2 matches 9 bases. Trimming cost V 3 bases and J 4 bases; bases outside gene matches: 11. This CDR3 is 17 amino acids long. In germline, CDR1 is LNHDA, CDR2 SQIVND (reference sequence). The CDR3 loop is CASSIEVISGGPDTQYF. The CDR3 bases are TGTGCCAGTAGTATCGAAGTAATTAGCGGGGGACCAGATACGCAGTATTTT.

The chain joins TRBV5-6 to TRBJ2-7; 12 bases match TRBD2. Germline values: CDR1 SGHDT, CDR2 YYEEEE. CDR3 length: 15 residues. Trimming took 0 bases from V and 6 from J; bases not matched to a gene: 4. DNA for the CDR3: TGTGCCAGCAGCTTGGGACTAGCGGGGGTTCGCGAGCAGTACTTC. It encodes CASSLGLAGVREQYF.

The chain couples TRBV5-1 to TRBJ2-3; 8 positions match TRBD2. With V trimmed by 4 bases and J by 1 base, 5 bases remained unmatched. The CDR3 extends over 15 amino acids. CDR1 is SGHRS and CDR2 is YFSETQ in the germline V gene. CDR3 loop: CASSPSTSGTDTQYF. The CDR3, as DNA: TGCGCCAGCAGCCCGTCGACTAGCGGCACAGATACGCAGTATTTT.

The rearrangement joins TRBV15 to TRBJ1-3; TRBD1 might be the D (5 bases). Trimming stripped 3 bases from V and 6 bases from J, with 12 bases between. CDR1 is LNHNV, CDR2 YYDKDF, per germline (reference sequence). CDR3 size: 14 residues. CDR3 in DNA: TGTGCCACCAGCAGTTCGGGGGAGGCAAACACCATATATTTT. This codes for CATSSSGEANTIYF.

The chain carries TRBV18 and TRBJ2-1; tentatively, D is TRBD1 (5 bases). V gave up 0 bases and J gave up 8 bases, with 17 bases separating them. The CDR3 spans 16 residues. CDR1 and CDR2 from the germline V gene are KGHSH and LQKENI. CDR3 DNA: TGTGCCAGCTCACCACCCGCCAGGGCCCCTGCTGATGAGCAGTTCTTC. Translated, it gives CASSPPARAPADEQFF.

The chain recombines TRBV5-1 with TRBJ1-2; unclear D gene. This CDR3 contains 12 residues. V shed 3 bases and J shed 6 bases, with 9 bases lying between them. Germline V gene data show CDR1 as SGHRS and CDR2 as YFSETQ. CDR3 DNA: TGCGCCAGCAGCTCCTGGACTGATGGCTACACCTTC. This encodes CASSSWTDGYTF. The variable domain in full, completed from reference TRBV5-1 and TRBJ1-2, reads KAGVTQTPRYLIKTRGQQVTLSCSPISGHRSVSWYQQTPGQGLQFLFEYFSETQRNKGNFPGRFSGRQFSNSRSEMNVSTLELGDSALYLCASSSWTDGYTFGSGTRLTVV.

By sample fraction, this clone is medium-sized (0.01 to 0.1%). CDR3 bases: TGTGCCAGTAGCACCCAGGGTGGGGGCTTTACCCAGCATTTT. Its translation: CASSTQGGGFTQHF. This sequence joins TRBV19 and TRBJ1-5; perhaps TRBD1 as D (6 bases). Trimming removed 6 bases at V and 11 bases at J, with 20 bases between. CDR3 size: 14 residues. The germline V gene has CDR1 LNHDA and CDR2 SQIVND (reference sequence).

This clone was observed once. V gene TRBV7-2 combines with J gene TRBJ1-3; no firm D call. The germline CDR1 and CDR2 sequences are SGHTA and FQGNSA. There are 12 residues in the CDR3. V was pared by 5 bases and J by 4 bases, with 6 bases between. The CDR3 protein is CASSASGNTIYF. Written as DNA, the CDR3 is TGTGCCAGCAGCGCCTCCGGAAACACCATATATTTT.

This chain uses TRBV11-2 with TRBJ1-2, with 8 bases fitting TRBD1. CDR3 size: 14 residues. The germline CDR1 and CDR2 sequences are SGHAT and FQNNGV. V was pared by 1 base and J by 4 bases, with 2 bases of the junction left unmatched. The CDR3 here is CASSLGGTGYGYTF. CDR3 DNA sequence: TGTGCCAGCAGCTTAGGGGGGACAGGCTATGGCTACACCTTC. Drawing the rest from reference TRBV11-2 and TRBJ1-2, the complete variable domain is EAGVAQSPRYKIIEKRQSVAFWCNPISGHATLYWYQQILGQGPKLLIQFQNNGVVDDSQLPKDRFSAERLKGVDSTLKIQPAKLEDSAVYLCASSLGGTGYGYTFGSGTRLTVV.

The chain couples TRBV15 to TRBJ1-3; the D is unclear. Germline CDR1 and CDR2: LNHNV and YYDKDF (reference sequence). This CDR3 contains 16 residues. The V end was cut by 0 bases, the J end by 0 bases, with 9 bases between. CDR3 in amino acids: CATSREVSSSGNTIYF. CDR3 DNA: TGTGCCACCAGCAGAGAAGTCAGCTCCTCTGGAAACACCATATATTTT. The full variable domain, with the rest looked up from reference TRBV15 and TRBJ1-3, is DAMVIQNPRYQVTQFGKPVTLSCSQTLNHNVMYWYQQKSSQAPKLLFHYYDKDFNNEADTPDNFQSRRPNTSFCFLDIRSPGLGDTAMYLCATSREVSSSGNTIYFGEGSWLTVV.

This chain joins TRBV7-2 and TRBJ1-6, with no clear D. Germline CDR1 reads SGHTA; CDR2 reads FQGNSA. V was pared by 5 bases and J by 8 bases, with 10 bases between. This CDR3 region has 13 residues. CDR3 region: CASSAKGDSPLHF. DNA of the CDR3: TGTGCCAGCAGCGCCAAAGGAGATTCACCCCTCCACTTT.

V and J are TRBV18 and TRBJ2-7, with a weak D call TRBD2 (5 bases). Germline V lookup: CDR1 KGHSH, CDR2 LQKENI. The ends were cut back, 6 bases at V and 1 base at J, with 10 bases in the middle. This CDR3 has 13 amino acids. The CDR3 loop is CASSSDWSYEQYF. The CDR3 DNA reads TGTGCCAGCTCGTCGGACTGGTCCTACGAGCAGTACTTC.

This chain links TRBV6-5 with TRBJ1-3; D is perhaps TRBD1 (6 bases). Trimming stripped 6 bases from V and 4 bases from J, with 16 bases between. The CDR3 extends over 15 amino acids. Looked up from germline, CDR1 is MNHEY and CDR2 is SVGAGI. CDR3: CASREQGTGGNTIYF. Here the CDR3 DNA reads TGTGCCAGCAGAGAACAGGGAACGGGAGGAAACACCATATATTTT.